These 24 T cell receptor beta chains came from one sample sequenced in a study of long-term antiretroviral therapy in people with HIV. Samples were assayed with immunoSEQ v3.0 at survey level. Produced via immunoSEQ multiplex PCR; TCRdb's table is partial and in-frame only. The sample consists of some 19,000 clones, roughly 79% of them appearing once. The specimen comprised unsorted PBMCs, sampled 2.2 years after starting antiretroviral therapy. Receptors were obtained from a man aged 50-60 years with HIV.

This rearrangement joins TRBV28 to TRBJ1-2; D gene ambiguous. The CDR3 contains 16 residues. The V and J ends lost 1 base and 4 bases respectively, with 16 bases between them. Germline V lookup: CDR1 MDHEN, CDR2 SYDVKM. CDR3 in amino acids: CASSLYGLSDPYGYTF. The CDR3 nucleotides read TGTGCCAGCAGTTTATATGGGTTGTCAGACCCCTATGGCTACACCTTC.

This chain links TRBV10-2 with TRBJ1-1; no firm D call. Trimming stripped 8 bases from V and 1 base from J, with 5 bases between. The germline gives CDR1 WSHSY, CDR2 SAAADI. This CDR3 has 11 residues. The CDR3 is CASLGNTEAFF. As DNA, the CDR3 is TGCGCCAGCCTAGGGAACACTGAAGCTTTCTTT.

This chain uses TRBV5-6 with TRBJ2-7; D gene unclear. The CDR3 length is 14 residues. V was shortened by 4 bases and J by 0 bases, with 11 bases between the two germline ends. Germline V lookup: CDR1 SGHDT, CDR2 YYEEEE. The CDR3 sequence: CASSPLASSYEQYF. CDR3 nucleotide sequence: TGTGCCAGCAGCCCTTTGGCGAGCTCCTACGAGCAGTACTTC.

J is TRBJ1-3 and V is TRBV23-1, with D unresolved. TRBV23-1 is an ORF, and what it does is uncertain. V was clipped by 0 bases and J by 7 bases, with 13 bases between them. This CDR3 is built from 15 residues. The CDR3 loop is CASSQSSPAANTIYF. CDR3 nucleotide sequence: TGCGCCAGCAGTCAATCCAGCCCGGCAGCGAACACCATATATTTT.

This clone was counted once. The rearrangement uses TRBV6-6 and TRBJ2-1; TRBD1 agrees at 9 bases. From germline, CDR1 is MNHNY and CDR2 SVGAGI (reference sequence). J gave up 7 bases and V 4 bases, and 8 bases lay outside the gene matches. CDR3 size: 15 residues. The CDR3: CASSSRQGGKNEQFF. For the CDR3, the DNA is TGTGCCAGCAGTTCTCGACAGGGGGGAAAGAATGAGCAGTTCTTC.

The CDR3 region is CASSFASGNKNIQYF. The CDR3 nucleotides read TGTGCCAGCAGTTTCGCGAGCGGAAACAAAAACATTCAGTACTTC. V usage is TRBV28 and J usage is TRBJ2-4; D perhaps matches TRBD2 (5 bases). The CDR3 spans 15 residues. Germline lookup yields CDR1 MDHEN and CDR2 SYDVKM. Trimming took off 3 bases at V and 3 bases at J, with 12 bases between the two ends.

The rearrangement uses TRBV18 and TRBJ2-2; 8 bases are a match to TRBD1. This CDR3 region has 19 residues. J gave up 3 bases and V 8 bases, and 20 bases lay outside the gene matches. Germline-derived CDR1 and CDR2 are KGHSH and LQKENI. CDR3 in DNA: TGTGCCAGCCTCCAAGACCTCGGACAGGGAGGTTCGGACACCGGGGAGCTGTTTTTT. This translates into CASLQDLGQGGSDTGELFF.

The gene calls are TRBV7-2 and TRBJ2-2, with D uncertain. The CDR3 totals 16 residues. Germline CDR1 reads SGHTA; CDR2 reads FQGNSA. V gave up 3 bases and J gave up 4 bases, with 15 bases separating them. The CDR3 nucleotides are TGTGCCAGCAGCTTTGTGCTAGGCTCGAGCACCGGGGAGCTGTTTTTT. It codes for CASSFVLGSSTGELFF.

CDR3 protein: CSVTEGLGGYTF. DNA of the CDR3: TGCAGCGTGACCGAAGGACTCGGGGGCTACACCTTC. J is TRBJ1-2 and V is TRBV29-1; no definite D call. Germline CDR1 and CDR2: SQVTM and ANQGSEA. V was shortened by 6 bases and J by 8 bases, with 16 bases between the two germline ends. This CDR3 region has 12 residues.

This clone appeared once. The J gene is TRBJ1-2, the V gene TRBV7-9; D remains ambiguous. CDR1 SEHNR and CDR2 FQNEAQ come from the germline V gene (reference sequence). The CDR3 totals 13 residues. Trimming cost V 1 base and J 13 bases, with 16 bases left between them. The CDR3 sequence: CASSLGGDPRTTF. The CDR3, as DNA: TGTGCCAGCAGCTTAGGGGGAGACCCACGGACCACCTTC.

The chain joins TRBV4-3 to TRBJ1-2; D ambiguous. V dropped 0 bases and J dropped 4 bases, with 18 bases sitting between them. CDR1 is LGHNA and CDR2 is YSLEER in the germline V gene. The CDR3 is 17 amino acids. CDR3 nucleotides: TGCGCCAGCAGCCAAGATGACCGCTACCCCGGCGGCTATGGCTACACCTTC. It encodes CASSQDDRYPGGYGYTF.

J is TRBJ2-7 and V is TRBV4-1; perhaps TRBD2 as D (5 bases). Germline V gene data show CDR1 as MGHRA and CDR2 as YSYEKL. Trimming shortened V by 4 bases and J by 2 bases, and 21 bases separated the two germline ends. The CDR3 runs to 17 residues. CDR3 in amino acids: CASSLTSLWEPPYEQYF. CDR3 in DNA: TGCGCCAGCAGCCTAACGAGTTTATGGGAGCCCCCCTACGAGCAGTACTTC.

This clone was picked up one time. The CDR3 DNA follows: TGTGCCAGCAGCCCCCTGGAACAATGGGGGGCAGGGACTGAAGCTTTCTTT. Protein product: CASSPLEQWGAGTEAFF. The gene calls are TRBV11-3 and TRBJ1-1; D might be TRBD1 (6 bases). V dropped 5 bases and J dropped 5 bases, with 24 bases sitting between them. The CDR3 runs 17 residues. The V gene's germline CDR1 is SGHNT and CDR2 YENEEA.

The chain employs TRBV19 and TRBJ1-5, with 11 bases aligning to TRBD1. The CDR3 has 15 amino acids. The germline CDR1 and CDR2 sequences are LNHDA and SQIVND (reference sequence). Germline trimming cut 6 bases from V and 5 bases from J; bases unmatched to any gene: 6. Here the CDR3 DNA reads TGTGCCAGTAGACCCGGGACAGGGGGGTATCAGCCCCAGCATTTT. It encodes CASRPGTGGYQPQHF.

The genes are TRBV14 and TRBJ2-1, with TRBD1 matching 7 bases. Trimming at V came to 1 base and at J to 8 bases, leaving 14 bases not matched to a gene. CDR1 and CDR2 from the germline V gene are SGHDN and FVKESK. This CDR3 has 17 amino acids. CDR3 protein: CASSQVIGTARGDEQFF. The CDR3 nucleotides are TGTGCCAGCAGCCAAGTAATAGGGACAGCGCGAGGCGATGAGCAGTTCTTC.

The chain has TRBV7-2 and TRBJ2-3; D call uncertain. V was trimmed by 1 base and J by 3 bases, leaving 17 bases between them. This CDR3 is 17 amino acids long. CDR1 is SGHTA, CDR2 FQGNSA, per germline. CDR3 sequence (DNA): TGTGCCAGCAGCTTAGAAAGGGCCCGTCTGTTGACAGATACGCAGTATTTT. Translating gives CASSLERARLLTDTQYF. Variable domain in full (rest from reference TRBV7-2 and TRBJ2-3): GAGVSQSPSNKVTEKGKDVELRCDPISGHTALYWYRQSLGQGLEFLIYFQGNSAPDKSGLPSDRFSAERTGGSVSTLTIQRTQQEDSAVYLCASSLERARLLTDTQYFGPGTRLTVL.

The rearrangement joins TRBV29-1 to TRBJ2-4; 8 nucleotides agree with TRBD1. The CDR3 contains 13 residues. The V and J ends lost 7 bases and 8 bases, in that order; junction bases with no gene match: 10. CDR1 is SQVTM, CDR2 ANQGSEA, per germline. For the CDR3, the DNA is TGCAGCGCGTGGCAGGGGGCCGGGTACATTCAGTACTTC. Translated, it gives CSAWQGAGYIQYF.

The chain recombines TRBV28 with TRBJ2-7, with a weak D call TRBD2 (6 bases). The V gene lost 6 bases and the J gene lost 0 bases, with 18 bases spanning the gap. CDR3 length: 16 amino acids. Germline values: CDR1 MDHEN, CDR2 SYDVKM. For the CDR3, the DNA is TGTGCCAGCAGCCTACTAGGGACTTCTTACTCCTACGAGCAGTACTTC. As protein: CASSLLGTSYSYEQYF.

This sequence joins TRBV4-1 and TRBJ2-7, with D possibly called TRBD1 or TRBD2 (5 bases each). Trimming took 3 bases from V and 2 from J, leaving 8 bases between them. The CDR3 is made up of 13 amino acids. Germline CDR1 MGHRA, CDR2 YSYEKL. CDR3 protein: CASSQPGPYEQYF. The CDR3 nucleotides read TGCGCCAGCAGCCAGCCGGGACCCTACGAGCAGTACTTC.

The gene calls are TRBV15 and TRBJ2-7; 8 bases align to TRBD2. In germline, CDR1 is LNHNV, CDR2 YYDKDF (reference sequence). V lost 5 bases, J lost 2 bases, and 8 bases stayed unmatched. This CDR3 has 15 residues. Here the CDR3 DNA reads TGTGCCACCAGCCCCATGCGGGGGGCTACCTACGAGCAGTACTTC. This codes for CATSPMRGATYEQYF.

This rearrangement joins TRBV7-2 to TRBJ2-2; no reliable D call. Trimming shortened V by 4 bases and J by 5 bases, and 23 bases separated the two germline ends. The CDR3 spans 18 residues. CDR1 SGHTA and CDR2 FQGNSA come from the germline V gene. The chain's CDR3 is CASSYSDWTGVWTGELFF. DNA of the CDR3: TGTGCCAGCAGCTACTCCGATTGGACCGGAGTGTGGACCGGGGAGCTGTTTTTT.

The chain joins TRBV4-1 to TRBJ2-7; D call uncertain. The CDR3 is 14 residues long. V lost 0 bases, J lost 5 bases, and 11 bases lay in between. Germline V gene data show CDR1 as MGHRA and CDR2 as YSYEKL. CDR3 in DNA: TGCGCCAGCAGCCAAGATCCAACGGCTGACGAGCAGTACTTC. As protein: CASSQDPTADEQYF.

The J gene is TRBJ2-7, the V gene TRBV19, with D unresolved. The CDR3 consists of 14 residues. Deletions cut 3 bases from V and 3 bases from J, with 12 bases between. Germline CDR1 is LNHDA and CDR2 is SQIVND (reference sequence). The CDR3 loop is CASSMVGQNYEQYF. The CDR3 nucleotides read TGTGCCAGTAGTATGGTAGGGCAGAACTACGAGCAGTACTTC.

This rearrangement joins TRBV5-1 to TRBJ2-5; TRBD1 matches 7 bases. The CDR3 spans 14 residues. V lost 0 bases, J lost 2 bases, and 1 base stayed unmatched. The germline gives CDR1 SGHRS, CDR2 YFSETQ. The CDR3 bases are TGCGCCAGCAGCTTGGGGGGACAGCAAGAGACCCAGTACTTC. Amino acids: CASSLGGQQETQYF. Full variable domain (rest looked up from reference TRBV5-1 and TRBJ2-5): KAGVTQTPRYLIKTRGQQVTLSCSPISGHRSVSWYQQTPGQGLQFLFEYFSETQRNKGNFPGRFSGRQFSNSRSEMNVSTLELGDSALYLCASSLGGQQETQYFGPGTRLLVL.